Shown below are 18 T cell receptor beta chains from a single sample sequenced in a study of STAT5B mutations in CD4+ large granular lymphocyte leukemia. Sequencing was performed with immunoSEQ multiplex PCR; in TCRdb, only in-frame clones are kept and a portion is missing. The repertoire consists of around 29,000 clones, with roughly 84% occurring once and the leading ten covering approximately 6.2%. Sample: CD4+ T cells from blood buffy coats. The receptors come from a human donor in good health.

The J gene is TRBJ2-1, the V gene TRBV7-9; 9 bases line up with TRBD1. CDR3 size: 15 residues. CDR1 SEHNR and CDR2 FQNEAQ come from the germline V gene (reference sequence). V trimming: 5 bases; J trimming: 3 bases; junction bases outside the gene matches: 5. The CDR3 DNA reads as TGTGCCAGCAGCCCATGGGACAGGGACTACAATGAGCAGTTCTTC. Translated, it gives CASSPWDRDYNEQFF.

The chain recombines TRBV5-4 with TRBJ1-2; TRBD1 is a possible D gene (6 bases). V lost 3 bases and J lost 4, with 7 bases in between. The CDR3 is made up of 12 amino acids. CDR1 is SGHNT and CDR2 is YYREEE in the germline V gene (reference sequence). The CDR3 loop is CASSSDSYGYTF. In DNA, the CDR3 is TGTGCCAGCAGCTCGGACAGCTATGGCTACACCTTC.

V usage is TRBV11-2 and J usage is TRBJ2-5; D not certain. Germline CDR1 is SGHAT and CDR2 is FQNNGV. V was clipped by 1 base and J by 11 bases, with 11 bases between them. CDR3 length: 12 residues. CDR3 residues: CASSLVHGEQYF. The CDR3 DNA reads TGTGCCAGCAGCTTAGTGCATGGTGAGCAGTACTTC.

The chain is built from TRBV27 and TRBJ1-1; weak D call: TRBD1 (5 bases). CDR3 length: 13 residues. Trimming took 3 bases from V and 10 from J, leaving 15 bases between them. Per germline, CDR1 MNHEY and CDR2 SMNVEV (reference sequence). The CDR3 DNA sequence: TGTGCCAGCAGTTTGCGGGGGTCCTCCTTAGCTTTCTTT. It encodes CASSLRGSSLAFF.

This clone was counted only a few times. The chain has TRBV9 and TRBJ2-5, with 7 bases aligning to TRBD2. With V trimmed by 0 bases and J by 7 bases, 9 bases remained unmatched. The CDR3 is 15 amino acids. In germline, CDR1 is SGDLS, CDR2 YYNGEE. CDR3 loop: CASSVEASGAWTQYF. The CDR3 region has the DNA TGTGCCAGCAGCGTAGAGGCTAGCGGTGCATGGACCCAGTACTTC.

This chain uses TRBV29-1 with TRBJ1-1, with TRBD1 as a possible D gene (5 bases). V gave up 6 bases and J gave up 7 bases, with 15 bases separating them. This CDR3 spans 12 amino acids. Germline CDR1 SQVTM, CDR2 ANQGSEA. This chain's CDR3 is CSVGPSVFEAFF. For the CDR3, the DNA is TGCAGCGTGGGACCTAGTGTCTTTGAAGCTTTCTTT.

V is TRBV5-6 and J is TRBJ1-2; possible D gene TRBD1, 5 bases. CDR1 is SGHDT and CDR2 is YYEEEE in the germline V gene. Trimming took 0 bases from V and 4 from J, leaving 13 bases between them. The CDR3 has 15 amino acids. This CDR3 is CASSLVGGVGYGYTF. Written as DNA, the CDR3 is TGTGCCAGCAGCTTGGTGGGGGGTGTCGGCTATGGCTACACCTTC.

The chain is built from TRBV7-2 and TRBJ2-3, with 8 positions matching TRBD2. The CDR3 extends over 17 amino acids. Germline trimming cut 4 bases from V and 1 base from J; bases unmatched to any gene: 10. Germline CDR1 SGHTA, CDR2 FQGNSA. As DNA, the CDR3 is TGTGCCAGCAGCTCGGGCTACGGGCGGGGGGGCACAGATACGCAGTATTTT. Encoded protein: CASSSGYGRGGTDTQYF.

The chain combines TRBV28 with TRBJ1-1; D unclear. The CDR3 extends over 12 amino acids. Germline CDR1 MDHEN, CDR2 SYDVKM. The V end was cut by 5 bases, the J end by 4 bases, with 8 bases between. CDR3 sequence reads: CASSRATTEAFF. CDR3 coding DNA: TGTGCCAGCAGTCGAGCGACCACTGAAGCTTTCTTT.

CDR3 in amino acids: CASSPDQRTSGGDTQYF. CDR3 bases: TGTGCCAGCAGCCCTGATCAGAGGACTAGCGGGGGAGATACGCAGTATTTT. The chain recombines TRBV7-2 with TRBJ2-3, with 13 bases that match TRBD2. This CDR3 has 17 amino acids. Germline V gives CDR1 SGHTA, CDR2 FQGNSA. After removal of 5 bases from V and 5 bases from J, the junction contained 10 bases not matched to a gene.

The rearrangement uses TRBV10-3 and TRBJ2-7; 9 bases agree with TRBD1. V shed 6 bases, J shed 1 base, and the junction held 1 base outside the gene matches. Germline V gene sequence: CDR1 ENHRY, CDR2 SYGVKD. This CDR3 spans 13 amino acids. The CDR3 DNA is TGTGCCATCAGGGGACAGGGATCCTACGAGCAGTACTTC. This gives the protein CAIRGQGSYEQYF.

The chain combines TRBV27 with TRBJ1-2; 7 positions match TRBD1. Germline CDR1 reads MNHEY; CDR2 reads SMNVEV (reference sequence). The V gene end was trimmed by 6 bases and the J gene end by 6 bases; junction bases not matched to a gene: 16. This CDR3 is built from 16 residues. The chain's CDR3 is CASSRSSYRGRDGYTF. The CDR3 DNA sequence: TGTGCCAGCAGCCGAAGTTCTTACAGGGGAAGGGATGGCTACACCTTC.

This rearrangement joins TRBV7-2 to TRBJ1-5, with no clear D. This CDR3 contains 17 residues. The germline CDR1 and CDR2 sequences are SGHTA and FQGNSA. V lost 5 bases to trimming and J lost 1 base, with 18 bases between them. This CDR3 reads CASSQVGVSGSNQPQHF. CDR3 sequence (DNA): TGTGCCAGCAGCCAGGTCGGCGTATCGGGGAGCAATCAGCCCCAGCATTTT.

This clone was counted between two and nine times. The chain links TRBV9 to TRBJ2-5, with TRBD1 identical over 7 bases. The germline CDR1 and CDR2 sequences are SGDLS and YYNGEE. This CDR3 is 16 amino acids long. The V segment lost 4 bases and the J segment 5 bases; nucleotides outside the gene matches: 14. CDR3 sequence (DNA): TGTGCCAGCAGCCCCACGGTGACAGGGCATGGGGAGACCCAGTACTTC. It translates to CASSPTVTGHGETQYF.

This sequence joins TRBV5-4 and TRBJ2-1; 9 bases line up with TRBD2. Germline-derived CDR1 and CDR2 are SGHNT and YYREEE (reference sequence). The CDR3 loop spans 14 amino acids. The junction had 5 bases not matched to a gene; V was cut back by 4 bases and J by 6 bases. The DNA of the CDR3 is TGTGCCAGCAGCACCGGGACTAGCATCAATGAGCAGTTCTTC. Its protein product is CASSTGTSINEQFF. The entire variable domain, with the rest obtained from reference TRBV5-4 and TRBJ2-1, is as follows: ETGVTQSPTHLIKTRGQQVTLRCSSQSGHNTVSWYQQALGQGPQFIFQYYREEENGRGNFPPRFSGLQFPNYSSELNVNALELDDSALYLCASSTGTSINEQFFGPGTRLTVL.

The V call is TRBV10-2, the J call TRBJ1-6; 8 nucleotides match TRBD1. Germline CDR1 reads WSHSY; CDR2 reads SAAADI. The CDR3 runs 14 residues. The ends lost 7 bases at V and 9 bases at J; junction bases unmatched: 8. The CDR3 DNA reads TGCGCCAGCAATCGCCAGGGGGCGAGTTCACCCCTCCACTTT. This encodes CASNRQGASSPLHF.

The rearrangement joins TRBV7-9 to TRBJ1-4; D call uncertain. This CDR3 has 14 residues. The V and J ends lost 5 bases and 6 bases respectively, with 13 bases between them. Per germline, CDR1 SEHNR and CDR2 FQNEAQ (reference sequence). In DNA, the CDR3 is TGTGCCAGCAGCAAACTCTTGACCGATGAAAAACTGTTTTTT. Protein product: CASSKLLTDEKLFF.

The chain links TRBV4-3 to TRBJ2-5; D perhaps matches TRBD2 (5 bases). The CDR3 extends over 16 amino acids. Germline V CDR1 and CDR2: LGHNA, YSLEER. V was shortened by 1 base and J by 2 bases, with 14 bases between the two germline ends. CDR3 protein: CASSQGVVGDQETQYF. CDR3 DNA sequence: TGCGCCAGCAGCCAAGGGGTCGTCGGGGATCAAGAGACCCAGTACTTC.